One and the same sample provided the 7 T cell receptor beta chains below, sequenced in a study of OX40 agonist ivuxolimab in advanced cancers. Sequencing used immunoSEQ multiplex PCR; TCRdb keeps in-frame clones, though not all of them. The sample includes some 90,000 clones, around nine tenths of them seen just once. This sample comprised CD4+ or CD8+ T cells sorted from blood, obtained in a trial of the OX40 agonist ivuxolimab. These TCRs come from an adult with an advanced solid tumor such as melanoma, head and neck, liver or kidney cancer.

The V and J genes are TRBV7-6 and TRBJ2-3; D gene ambiguous. Trimming took 1 base from V and 2 from J, leaving 7 bases between them. The CDR3 totals 14 residues. Germline lookup yields CDR1 SGHVS and CDR2 FNYEAQ. The CDR3: CASSLVGDTDTQYF. DNA of the CDR3: TGTGCCAGCAGCTTAGTCGGCGACACAGATACGCAGTATTTT.

With respect to this clone: The same CDR3 also results from other DNA sequences found in this sample. The V and J genes are TRBV6-5 and TRBJ1-5, with 8 nucleotides matching TRBD1. Germline CDR1 MNHEY, CDR2 SVGAGI. The CDR3 contains 13 residues. Trimming cost V 6 bases and J 6 bases; bases outside gene matches: 4. CDR3 region: CASSPDRVQPQHF. As DNA, the CDR3 is TGTGCCAGCAGCCCGGACAGGGTTCAGCCCCAGCATTTT.

This sequence joins TRBV21-1 and TRBJ2-6; the table's D call TRBD1 went unverified against the DNA. TRBV21-1 is a recognized pseudogene. This CDR3 contains 15 residues. Written as DNA, the CDR3 is TGTGCCAGCAGCAATTTCCACTCTGGGGCCAACGTCCTGACTTTC. Translated, it gives CASSNFHSGANVLTF.

The chain uses TRBV11-2 and TRBJ2-1; TRBD2 aligns across 7 bases. The length of the CDR3 is 19 residues. With V trimmed by 3 bases and J by 0 bases, 14 bases remained unmatched. Germline loops: CDR1 SGHAT, CDR2 FQNNGV. CDR3 loop: CASSFPLRRGVPSYNEQFF. In DNA form, the CDR3 reads TGTGCCAGCAGCTTCCCCCTCCGTCGGGGGGTCCCCTCCTACAATGAGCAGTTCTTC. The variable domain in full, completed from reference TRBV11-2 and TRBJ2-1, reads EAGVAQSPRYKIIEKRQSVAFWCNPISGHATLYWYQQILGQGPKLLIQFQNNGVVDDSQLPKDRFSAERLKGVDSTLKIQPAKLEDSAVYLCASSFPLRRGVPSYNEQFFGPGTRLTVL.

The chain uses TRBV12-5 and TRBJ2-6; 7 nucleotides agree with TRBD1. V dropped 1 base and J dropped 2; count of bases not matched to a gene: 5. CDR1 LGHNT and CDR2 FRNRAP come from the germline V gene. The CDR3 runs to 17 residues. The CDR3 here is CASGLGHRGPGANVLTF. DNA of the CDR3: TGTGCTAGTGGTTTGGGACACAGGGGCCCTGGGGCCAACGTCCTGACTTTC.

The gene calls are TRBV6-5 and TRBJ1-3; 7 bases are shared with TRBD1. There are 15 residues in the CDR3. V lost 8 bases, J lost 4 bases, and 11 bases stayed unmatched. Germline V gene data show CDR1 as MNHEY and CDR2 as SVGAGI. CDR3 region: CASHRGPASGNTIYF. The CDR3 DNA sequence: TGTGCCAGCCACAGGGGCCCTGCTTCGGGAAACACCATATATTTT.

This sequence joins TRBV7-8 and TRBJ2-1; 14 bases are a match to TRBD2. This CDR3 is 19 amino acids long. Trimming cost V 5 bases and J 1 base; bases outside gene matches: 10. Germline CDR1 is SGHVS and CDR2 is FQNEAQ. The CDR3 is CASSLVRTSGRRSYNEQFF. The CDR3 nucleotides read TGTGCCAGCAGCCTCGTTCGGACTAGCGGGAGGAGGTCCTACAATGAGCAGTTCTTC.